The clone carrying this T cell receptor beta chain appeared a single time. Its antigen remains unknown. The junction and the germline gene differ at one end; a read error may be behind it. Sample-barcoded 5' priming and a J-beta primer mix drove a second PCR of 7 to 11 cycles. Every single cDNA molecule received a tag from a template-switch adaptor with 12 random nucleotides. MiXCR was run by TCRdb on the 5' RACE reads, yielding one entry per CDR3 protein. There are about 840,000 distinct CDR3 sequences in the sample; 25% to 30% occur only once, and about 9.4% lies in the top ten. The record originates from a study of blood T cells in healthy people across ages. Study-wide findings and caveats: Both naive CD4+ cell counts and diversity were greater in long-lived donors than in aged donors. As age increased, TCR beta diversity per million T cells fell in a roughly linear fashion.

This CDR3 is 15 amino acids long. In germline, CDR1 is MDHEN, CDR2 SYDVKM. This sample also belongs to another study, concerning T cells of mothers and their children.

Sequencing used blood. The TCR comes from a woman in her thirties or forties in good health. The chain combines TRBV28 with TRBJ2-6; unclear D gene. The CDR3 here is CACSLRNSGANVLTF. In nucleotides, the CDR3 is TGTGCCTGCAGTTTAAGGAACTCTGGGGCCAACGTCCTGACTTTC.